A single sample gave rise to the 23 T cell receptor beta chains below, sequenced in a study of shared clonotypes between healthy human individuals. Assay: immunoSEQ multiplex PCR; the TCRdb copy retains only in-frame clones and omits some. The profile covers hundreds of thousands of clones, with roughly 96% appearing a single time and approximately 0.12% taken by the ten largest. CD45RO-negative, CCR7-positively selected cells formed the naive CD8 fraction, excluding terminally differentiated effector memory CD45RA+ cells. The sequencing input was naive CD8+ T cells sorted from blood. The receptor source for this set is a young woman in good health.

J is TRBJ2-5 and V is TRBV5-1, with 8 bases fitting TRBD1. Trimming at V came to 2 bases and at J to 4 bases, leaving 10 bases not matched to a gene. Germline CDR1 SGHRS, CDR2 YFSETQ. CDR3 size: 16 residues. The chain's CDR3 is CASSFRAGGGLETQYF. The CDR3 DNA is TGCGCCAGCAGCTTTCGGGCAGGGGGCGGCCTAGAGACCCAGTACTTC. The full variable domain, with the rest looked up from reference TRBV5-1 and TRBJ2-5, is KAGVTQTPRYLIKTRGQQVTLSCSPISGHRSVSWYQQTPGQGLQFLFEYFSETQRNKGNFPGRFSGRQFSNSRSEMNVSTLELGDSALYLCASSFRAGGGLETQYFGPGTRLLVL.

CDR3 sequence: CASSYFTGAGELFF. The CDR3 DNA reads as TGTGCCAGCAGCTATTTTACAGGGGCCGGGGAGCTGTTTTTT. The V gene is TRBV9, the J gene TRBJ2-2, with 7 bases identical to TRBD1. Germline loops: CDR1 SGDLS, CDR2 YYNGEE. V gave up 4 bases and J gave up 6 bases; unmatched junction bases: 6. The CDR3 runs to 14 residues.

The rearrangement links TRBV28 to TRBJ2-5; the match to TRBD1 covers 11 bases. Germline trimming cut 3 bases from V and 4 bases from J; bases unmatched to any gene: 16. Germline V gives CDR1 MDHEN, CDR2 SYDVKM. The CDR3 contains 19 residues. The CDR3 coding sequence is TGTGCCAGCAGTTTCCCGGGACAGGGGGATATGGACGCGGCAGAGACCCAGTACTTC. Its translation: CASSFPGQGDMDAAETQYF.

The chain carries TRBV30 and TRBJ2-7; D perhaps matches TRBD1 (5 bases). V lost 2 bases to trimming and J lost 5 bases, with 13 bases between them. This CDR3 is built from 13 residues. In germline, CDR1 is GTSNPN, CDR2 SVGIG (reference sequence). The CDR3 here is CAWSSRETDEQYF. CDR3 coding DNA: TGTGCCTGGAGTTCCAGGGAAACTGACGAGCAGTACTTC.

The rearrangement links TRBV30 to TRBJ2-7, with D tentatively TRBD2 (5 bases). This CDR3 comprises 11 residues. Per germline, CDR1 GTSNPN and CDR2 SVGIG (reference sequence). In DNA form, the CDR3 reads TGTGCATGGGCTTCGGGATCCGAGCAGTACTTC. It is translated as CAWASGSEQYF.

The gene calls are TRBV27 and TRBJ2-7, with 10 bases fitting TRBD2. Germline V gene data show CDR1 as MNHEY and CDR2 as SMNVEV (reference sequence). J lost 6 bases, V lost 6 bases, and 11 bases had no gene match. The CDR3 length is 15 residues. This CDR3 is CASSHSTSGPSEQYF. The CDR3, as DNA: TGTGCCAGCAGCCATTCGACTAGCGGGCCTTCCGAGCAGTACTTC.

The chain uses TRBV28 and TRBJ2-7; D possibly uses TRBD1 or TRBD2 (5 bases each). V was shortened by 6 bases and J by 5 bases, with 11 bases between the two germline ends. CDR3 length: 12 amino acids. The germline V gene has CDR1 MDHEN and CDR2 SYDVKM. The CDR3 is CASRGVADEQYF. The CDR3 nucleotides read TGTGCCAGCAGGGGGGTTGCGGACGAGCAGTACTTC.

J is TRBJ2-5 and V is TRBV11-2; unclear D gene. The J call is in doubt because the DNA end fits TRBJ2-7 better. This CDR3 region has 11 residues. Germline-derived CDR1 and CDR2 are SGHAT and FQNNGV. CDR3 coding DNA: TGTGCCAGCAGCGAGACCTACGAGCAGTACTTC. It encodes CASSETYEQYF.

V is TRBV25-1 and J is TRBJ2-5; D is undetermined. The J call is uncertain, as TRBJ2-7 better fits the DNA end. This CDR3 has 14 amino acids. CDR1 MGHDK and CDR2 SYGVNS come from the germline V gene. In DNA, the CDR3 is TGTGCCAGCAGTGAAAAGGCAGACATCTACGAGCAGTACTTC. It is translated as CASSEKADIYEQYF.

The V gene is TRBV6-6, the J gene TRBJ2-3; weak D call: TRBD1 (6 bases). Germline values: CDR1 MNHNY, CDR2 SVGAGI (reference sequence). The CDR3 is 15 amino acids. Between the trimmed V and J ends, which lost 6 bases and 1 base, there was a span of 14 bases. CDR3 sequence reads: CASSPPGQGTDTQYF. CDR3 DNA: TGTGCCAGCAGCCCTCCGGGACAAGGCACAGATACGCAGTATTTT.

CDR3 DNA: TGTGCCAGCAGTTTTGAGGCGGGAGGATACTACGAGCAGTACTTC. Protein sequence: CASSFEAGGYYEQYF. J is TRBJ2-7 and V is TRBV28, with 8 bases matching TRBD2. The CDR3 has 15 amino acids. J lost 3 bases, V lost 3 bases, and 7 bases had no gene match. Germline CDR1 reads MDHEN; CDR2 reads SYDVKM.

A note on this clone: Other DNA sequences in this sample translate to the same CDR3. CDR3 region: CSVEDYYEQYF. CDR3 nucleotides: TGCAGCGTTGAAGATTACTACGAGCAGTACTTC. The gene calls are TRBV29-1 and TRBJ2-7; no clear D gene. The CDR3 consists of 11 residues. V lost 0 bases, J lost 3 bases, and 3 bases lay in between. Germline assignment: CDR1 SQVTM and CDR2 ANQGSEA.

CDR3 sequence reads: CASSLMGTGTGNTIYF. The CDR3 region has the DNA TGTGCCAGCAGCTTAATGGGGACAGGGACTGGAAACACCATATATTTT. V and J are TRBV5-4 and TRBJ1-3; TRBD1 agrees at 9 bases. Germline V gives CDR1 SGHNT, CDR2 YYREEE (reference sequence). The V segment lost 2 bases and the J segment 2 bases; nucleotides outside the gene matches: 5. This CDR3 region has 16 residues.

The table lists this clone with a few counts. The chain joins TRBV29-1 to TRBJ1-1, with D maybe TRBD1 (5 bases). The germline V and J ends were trimmed by 1 base and 5 bases, with 8 bases remaining between them. This CDR3 region has 12 residues. Germline CDR1 is SQVTM and CDR2 is ANQGSEA. The CDR3 region is CSVEARGTEAFF. The DNA of the CDR3 is TGCAGCGTTGAAGCGCGGGGGACTGAAGCTTTCTTT.

The chain uses TRBV29-1 and TRBJ2-7; the D call may be TRBD1 or TRBD2 (6 bases each). This CDR3 region has 13 residues. V lost 4 bases and J lost 0, with 10 bases in between. Germline V lookup: CDR1 SQVTM, CDR2 ANQGSEA. CDR3: CSVVGGPSYEQYF. The CDR3 DNA is TGCAGCGTTGTTGGGGGGCCCTCCTACGAGCAGTACTTC.

The rearrangement uses TRBV5-6 and TRBJ2-3; no definite D call. This CDR3 has 12 residues. Germline V lookup: CDR1 SGHDT, CDR2 YYEEEE. Trimming pared 6 bases from V and 6 bases from J, leaving 11 bases between. The CDR3 DNA reads TGTGCCAGCAACCACCCCGGGGATACGCAGTATTTT. It specifies CASNHPGDTQYF.

The chain uses TRBV29-1 and TRBJ2-7; D call uncertain. Trimming removed 4 bases at V and 0 bases at J, with 10 bases between. CDR3 size: 13 residues. Germline CDR1 and CDR2: SQVTM and ANQGSEA. The CDR3 coding sequence is TGCAGCGTTGTGTCTGTGGACTCCTACGAGCAGTACTTC. Encoded protein: CSVVSVDSYEQYF.

The rearrangement links TRBV27 to TRBJ1-1; 7 bases fit TRBD1. CDR1 and CDR2 from the germline V gene are MNHEY and SMNVEV (reference sequence). V trimming: 5 bases; J trimming: 0 bases; junction bases outside the gene matches: 6. The CDR3 extends over 15 amino acids. The CDR3 loop is CASSTGEGMNTEAFF. The CDR3 coding sequence is TGTGCCAGCAGTACAGGGGAGGGGATGAACACTGAAGCTTTCTTT.

The rearrangement joins TRBV4-2 to TRBJ2-7; weak D call: TRBD2 (6 bases). The CDR3 loop spans 13 amino acids. Per germline, CDR1 LGHNA and CDR2 YNFKEQ. V shed 6 bases and J shed 6 bases, with 15 bases lying between them. CDR3 residues: CASRPGTRPEQYF. The CDR3 nucleotides are TGTGCCAGCAGACCCGGGACTCGGCCCGAGCAGTACTTC.

Regarding this clone: Other DNA variants within this sample encode the same CDR3. V gene TRBV27 combines with J gene TRBJ1-1; D might be TRBD1 (6 bases). CDR3 length: 13 residues. Germline V lookup: CDR1 MNHEY, CDR2 SMNVEV (reference sequence). The V end was cut by 2 bases, the J end by 4 bases, with 8 bases between. CDR3 sequence (DNA): TGTGCCAGCAGTTTAAGGGGGGGCACTGAAGCTTTCTTT. Translated, it gives CASSLRGGTEAFF.

This clone was recorded only once. The chain uses TRBV7-9 and TRBJ2-1; TRBD2 matches at 10 bases. The germline V gene has CDR1 SEHNR and CDR2 FQNEAQ (reference sequence). The CDR3 is made up of 14 amino acids. Trimming cost V 5 bases and J 7 bases; bases outside gene matches: 5. The CDR3 DNA follows: TGTGCCAGCAGCCCTGGGACTAGCGTTAATGAGCAGTTCTTC. Residues: CASSPGTSVNEQFF.

This clone was detected only a few times. The chain recombines TRBV9 with TRBJ1-1, with D uncertain. Germline V gene lookup returns CDR1 SGDLS and CDR2 YYNGEE. V dropped 3 bases and J dropped 1 base, with 7 bases sitting between them. The CDR3 sequence is 13 residues long. DNA of the CDR3: TGTGCCAGCAGCGCGGACGGGAACACTGAAGCTTTCTTT. Translated, it gives CASSADGNTEAFF.

V and J are TRBV6-5 and TRBJ2-7; D ambiguous. Trimming took 2 bases from V and 2 from J, leaving 7 bases between them. The CDR3 length is 13 residues. Germline V CDR1 and CDR2: MNHEY, SVGAGI. The CDR3 nucleotides read TGTGCCAGCAGTTACGGGAAGACCTACGAGCAGTACTTC. Its protein is CASSYGKTYEQYF.